The 8 T cell receptor beta chains presented below share a single source sample, sequenced in a study of T cell responses to AZD1222 COVID-19 vaccine. Produced via immunoSEQ multiplex PCR; TCRdb's table is partial and in-frame only. The table includes about 150,000 clones, 92% detected once. Material: peripheral blood, obtained 28 days after the second AZD1222 dose. The origin of the receptors is an adult who received the AZD1222 COVID-19 vaccine.

The chain is built from TRBV7-9 and TRBJ1-4; D possibly corresponds to TRBD1 (6 bases). The CDR3 loop spans 14 amino acids. In germline, CDR1 is SEHNR, CDR2 FQNEAQ (reference sequence). The V and J ends lost 5 bases and 8 bases respectively, with 15 bases between them. The CDR3 coding sequence is TGTGCCAGCAGCCGGGGCGCGGGGGGCGAAAAACTGTTTTTT. It translates to CASSRGAGGEKLFF.

This chain links TRBV5-1 with TRBJ2-6; 7 bases are a match to TRBD1. This CDR3 has 16 amino acids. Germline V gives CDR1 SGHRS, CDR2 YFSETQ. With 4 bases clipped from V and 2 bases from J, the junction kept 6 bases outside the gene matches. The CDR3 region is CASSQGQWAGANVLTF. DNA for the CDR3: TGCGCCAGCAGCCAGGGACAGTGGGCTGGGGCCAACGTCCTGACTTTC.

The chain recombines TRBV19 with TRBJ2-7; 8 bases map to TRBD1. Germline V gives CDR1 LNHDA, CDR2 SQIVND (reference sequence). The CDR3 runs to 16 residues. V lost 6 bases, J lost 5 bases, and 15 bases stayed unmatched. The CDR3 protein is CASSQRTRTGRNEQYF. Written as DNA, the CDR3 is TGTGCCAGTAGCCAACGTACCCGGACAGGGCGTAACGAGCAGTACTTC.

The chain employs TRBV7-8 and TRBJ2-2; 10 bases fit TRBD2. Unmatched junction bases numbered 4, after V lost 5 bases and J lost 1 base. The CDR3 extends over 16 amino acids. Germline V gene lookup returns CDR1 SGHVS and CDR2 FQNEAQ. The CDR3 DNA is TGTGCCAGCAGCCCACGGACTAGCGGGAACACCGGGGAGCTGTTTTTT. Translated, it gives CASSPRTSGNTGELFF.

The chain uses TRBV7-3 and TRBJ1-2; D is perhaps TRBD1 (5 bases). Trimming left V 5 bases short and J 2 bases short, with 18 bases between. Germline V gene lookup returns CDR1 SGHTA and CDR2 FQGTGA. This CDR3 is 16 amino acids long. The CDR3 is CASSPSQGGRNYGYTF. CDR3 bases: TGTGCCAGCAGCCCTTCCCAGGGCGGGAGAAACTATGGCTACACCTTC.

The rearrangement links TRBV18 to TRBJ2-7, with D perhaps given as TRBD1 or TRBD2 (5 bases each). The V end was cut by 5 bases, the J end by 4 bases, with 21 bases between. In germline, CDR1 is KGHSH, CDR2 LQKENI. The CDR3 consists of 16 residues. DNA of the CDR3: TGTGCCAGCTCAACTTCCGGGACCCAGACGCTGTACGAGCAGTACTTC. Encoded protein: CASSTSGTQTLYEQYF.

The CDR3 is CASSPGGTDSYEQYF. In DNA, the CDR3 is TGTGCCAGCAGCCCGGGGGGGACTGACTCCTACGAGCAGTACTTC. The chain joins TRBV5-4 to TRBJ2-7, with TRBD2 matching over 8 bases. This CDR3 is built from 15 residues. After removal of 4 bases from V and 0 bases from J, the junction contained 6 bases not matched to a gene. Germline lookup yields CDR1 SGHNT and CDR2 YYREEE (reference sequence).

V and J are TRBV27 and TRBJ2-7, with 15 bases identical to TRBD2. The germline CDR1 and CDR2 sequences are MNHEY and SMNVEV (reference sequence). Trimming took 0 bases from V and 6 from J; bases not matched to a gene: 12. The CDR3 consists of 19 residues. The CDR3 spells CASSLSQRTSGRAQTEQYF. The DNA for the CDR3 is TGTGCCAGCAGTTTATCCCAACGGACTAGCGGGAGGGCCCAGACCGAGCAGTACTTC.